This TCR beta chain is drawn from a study of control samples from healthy donors and cancer patients. This clone was counted only a few times. The V gene's germline CDR1 is MGHDK and CDR2 SYGVNS. V was pared by 3 bases and J by 5 bases, with 3 bases of the junction left unmatched. The CDR3 extends over 14 amino acids. Sequenced by immunoSEQ multiplex PCR; TCRdb stores in-frame clones only, minus some. The sample includes more than 85,000 clones, roughly 85% of them seen just once. This sequence joins TRBV25-1 and TRBJ1-4; 7 nucleotides align to TRBD1. This clonotype was obtained from a woman aged 45-59 years in good health. Sequencing used blood. DNA for the CDR3: TGTGCCAGCAGTGAGGGACAGCCGAATGAAAAACTGTTTTTT. It specifies CASSEGQPNEKLFF.